A single sample gave rise to the 25 T cell receptor beta chains below, sequenced in a study of cytomegalovirus exposure and HLA in healthy donors. Both 60 Vbeta primers and 13 Jbeta primers went into the PCR. Profiling relied on immunoSEQ multiplex PCR, and the TCRdb table lists in-frame clones only, not all of them. The table lists around 190,000 clones, roughly 9.4% of them singletons. Sequencing was done on a sample of PBMCs. Source of these receptors: a young woman in good health and CMV-seropositive.

This clone was counted between two and nine times. The chain couples TRBV30 to TRBJ2-3, with 8 bases matching TRBD2. The CDR3 runs 17 residues. Germline CDR1 and CDR2: GTSNPN and SVGIG (reference sequence). After removal of 1 base from V and 0 bases from J, the junction contained 9 bases not matched to a gene. CDR3 amino acids: CAWSDAASGRSTDTQYF. DNA for the CDR3: TGTGCCTGGAGTGATGCGGCTAGCGGGCGCAGCACAGATACGCAGTATTTT. The whole variable domain, remainder taken from reference TRBV30 and TRBJ2-3, is SQTIHQWPATLVQPVGSPLSLECTVEGTSNPNLYWYRQAAGRGLQLLFYSVGIGQISSEVPQNLSASRPQDRQFILSSKKLLLSDSGFYLCAWSDAASGRSTDTQYFGPGTRLTVL.

This clone was counted many times. The chain has TRBV6-1 and TRBJ1-5; 9 bases are shared with TRBD1. The CDR3 has 17 residues. From germline, CDR1 is MNHNS and CDR2 SASEGT. V shed 0 bases and J 1 base; nucleotides not matched to a gene: 4. DNA of the CDR3: TGTGCCAGCAGTGAAGCCTACAGGGGGCGAAGCAATCAGCCCCAGCATTTT. Translation: CASSEAYRGRSNQPQHF.

This clone was counted a few times. The chain is built from TRBV6-5 and TRBJ1-1, with a tentative D call TRBD1 (6 bases). Germline lookup yields CDR1 MNHEY and CDR2 SVGAGI. The CDR3 is 16 amino acids. V was trimmed by 1 base and J by 0 bases, leaving 12 bases between them. The DNA of the CDR3 is TGTGCCAGCAGTTACTTGGCAGGGGAACTGAACACTGAAGCTTTCTTT. The encoded protein is CASSYLAGELNTEAFF.

About this clone itself: The CDR3 end shows no conserved phenylalanine or tryptophan, and so a read error is likely. The V gene is TRBV6-5, the J gene TRBJ2-3; D uncertain. Germline V gene data show CDR1 as MNHEY and CDR2 as SVGAGI. This CDR3 comprises 14 residues. Deletions cut 4 bases from V and 2 bases from J, with 10 bases between. In nucleotides, the CDR3 is TGTGCCAGCAGTTTTGAACTTGCCACAGATACGCAGTATGTT. Protein sequence: CASSFELATDTQYV.

This clone showed up just a few times. CDR3 amino acids: CASSEGGYGETQYF. The CDR3 coding sequence is TGTGCCAGCAGTGAAGGAGGCTACGGAGAGACCCAGTACTTC. The V gene is TRBV2, the J gene TRBJ2-5; D ambiguous. The CDR3 has 14 amino acids. Germline values: CDR1 SNHLY, CDR2 FYNNEI. Trimming shortened V by 1 base and J by 4 bases, and 10 bases separated the two germline ends.

This clone was counted between two and nine times. Other nucleotide sequences from this sample produce the same CDR3. V and J are TRBV6-1 and TRBJ1-2, with a weak D call TRBD1 (5 bases). Germline assignment: CDR1 MNHNS and CDR2 SASEGT. V shed 6 bases and J shed 6 bases, with 14 bases lying between them. CDR3 length: 13 residues. The CDR3 loop is CASSENRPHGYTF. In nucleotides, the CDR3 is TGTGCCAGCAGCGAAAACAGGCCCCATGGCTACACCTTC.

This clone was observed a few times. One end of the junction does not line up with germline, which may come from a read error. The chain employs TRBV11-1 and TRBJ2-5; D remains unclear. Per germline, CDR1 SGHAT and CDR2 FQDESV (reference sequence). The CDR3 runs 13 residues. This CDR3 reads CASSLVALESQYF. DNA for the CDR3: TGTGCCAGCAGCTTAGTCGCCCTGGAGAGCCAGTACTTC. Based on the CDR3 plus reference TRBV11-1 and TRBJ2-5, the full variable domain is EAEVAQSPRYKITEKSQAVAFWCDPISGHATLYWYRQILGQGPELLVQFQDESVVDDSQLPKDRFSAERLKGVDSTLKIQPAELGDSAMYLCASSLVALESQYFGPGTRLLVL.

The CDR3 sequence is CASSTGLAGVQETQYF. DNA of the CDR3: TGTGCCAGCAGCACGGGACTAGCGGGAGTCCAAGAGACCCAGTACTTC. V gene TRBV7-9 combines with J gene TRBJ2-5; 14 bases are shared with TRBD2. The CDR3 has 16 residues. With V trimmed by 5 bases and J by 1 base, 3 bases remained unmatched. Germline V gene sequence: CDR1 SEHNR, CDR2 FQNEAQ (reference sequence).

This rearrangement joins TRBV5-1 to TRBJ2-1; 13 nucleotides line up with TRBD2. CDR1 SGHRS and CDR2 YFSETQ come from the germline V gene. The CDR3 consists of 16 residues. Unmatched junction bases numbered 5, after V lost 4 bases and J lost 4 bases. CDR3 coding DNA: TGCGCCAGCAGCCCTGAACTAGCGGGAGGGTACAATGAGCAGTTCTTC. This gives the protein CASSPELAGGYNEQFF.

This chain links TRBV19 with TRBJ1-2, with 7 bases lining up with TRBD1. This CDR3 region has 14 residues. The germline V gene encodes CDR1 LNHDA and CDR2 SQIVND (reference sequence). V shed 5 bases, J shed 2 bases, and the junction held 5 bases outside the gene matches. In DNA, the CDR3 is TGTGCCAGTAGTGCCAGGGGGAGAAACTATGGCTACACCTTC. It yields the protein CASSARGRNYGYTF.

This clone has just a few counts. V gene TRBV7-9 combines with J gene TRBJ2-7; D is unresolved. V was pared by 4 bases and J by 5 bases, with 9 bases between. In germline, CDR1 is SEHNR, CDR2 FQNEAQ (reference sequence). This CDR3 region has 12 residues. CDR3 coding DNA: TGTGCCAGCAGCTCGTTTTCGGACGAGCAGTACTTC. This gives the protein CASSSFSDEQYF.

The V gene is TRBV11-3, the J gene TRBJ2-5; TRBD1 matches 7 bases. The junction had 5 bases not matched to a gene; V was cut back by 5 bases and J by 5 bases. The CDR3 is 13 amino acids. The germline V gene encodes CDR1 SGHNT and CDR2 YENEEA. DNA of the CDR3: TGTGCCAGCAGCGCAGGGACAGATGAGACCCAGTACTTC. This gives the protein CASSAGTDETQYF.

Note on this clone: Within the sample, other DNA sequences also encode this same CDR3. This chain connects TRBV13 to TRBJ2-1; no firm D call. The CDR3 runs to 13 residues. Germline values: CDR1 PRHDT, CDR2 FYEKMQ (reference sequence). Trimming removed 2 bases from V and 4 bases from J, with 6 bases in between. CDR3 region: CASSLIAYNEQFF. In DNA form, the CDR3 reads TGTGCCAGCAGCTTAATCGCGTACAATGAGCAGTTCTTC.

This chain uses TRBV4-2 with TRBJ2-3; 7 bases match TRBD2. The CDR3 runs to 18 residues. Unmatched junction bases numbered 11, after V lost 1 base and J lost 1 base. Germline-derived CDR1 and CDR2 are LGHNA and YNFKEQ. CDR3: CASSQVGGGDSGTDTQYF. As DNA, the CDR3 is TGTGCCAGCAGCCAAGTGGGGGGAGGGGACTCGGGCACAGATACGCAGTATTTT.

A few counts support this clone. This sequence joins TRBV5-6 and TRBJ2-1; D gene unclear. This CDR3 spans 14 amino acids. CDR1 is SGHDT, CDR2 YYEEEE, per germline. Trimming took off 1 base at V and 0 bases at J, with 5 bases between the two ends. The CDR3 sequence is CASSLILSYNEQFF. The DNA of the CDR3 is TGTGCCAGCAGCTTGATTCTCTCCTACAATGAGCAGTTCTTC.

The CDR3 loop is CASGITRAGELFF. In nucleotides, the CDR3 is TGTGCCAGCGGCATAACACGGGCCGGGGAGCTGTTTTTT. The gene calls are TRBV5-8 and TRBJ2-2; D call uncertain. Germline CDR1 SGHTS, CDR2 YDEGEE. V was pared by 7 bases and J by 6 bases, with 13 bases between. The CDR3 consists of 13 residues.

The chain is built from TRBV30 and TRBJ2-7; the match to TRBD2 covers 7 bases. Germline V CDR1 and CDR2: GTSNPN, SVGIG (reference sequence). The CDR3 length is 13 residues. After removal of 0 bases from V and 4 bases from J, the junction contained 3 bases not matched to a gene. The CDR3, as DNA: TGTGCCTGGAGTGTAGGCGGGGGATACGAGCAGTACTTC. It is translated as CAWSVGGGYEQYF.

This clone was seen only a few times. In DNA, the CDR3 is TGTGCCAGCAGTCTAACCCGTGACAGCACCGGGGAGCTGTTTTTT. Translation: CASSLTRDSTGELFF. The gene calls are TRBV25-1 and TRBJ2-2, with D possibly being TRBD1 (5 bases). Looked up from germline, CDR1 is MGHDK and CDR2 is SYGVNS. The CDR3 loop spans 15 amino acids. V lost 5 bases and J 4 bases, leaving 14 bases between the germline ends.

This chain uses TRBV30 with TRBJ1-1, with a weak D call TRBD1 (5 bases). This CDR3 spans 14 amino acids. Per the germline V gene, CDR1 is GTSNPN and CDR2 is SVGIG (reference sequence). The germline V and J ends were trimmed by 0 bases and 7 bases, with 15 bases remaining between them. The CDR3: CAWSVLRTINEAFF. The CDR3 DNA reads TGTGCCTGGAGTGTACTCCGGACAATAAATGAAGCTTTCTTT.

This chain links TRBV10-1 with TRBJ2-1; 13 nucleotides match TRBD2. This CDR3 region has 17 residues. V shed 3 bases and J 7 bases; nucleotides not matched to a gene: 9. The germline V gene encodes CDR1 WNHNN and CDR2 SYGVQD (reference sequence). The CDR3 nucleotides are TGCGCCAGCAGTGACCTAGGACTAGCGGGAGTGGTTAATGAGCAGTTCTTC. Residues: CASSDLGLAGVVNEQFF.

The rearrangement links TRBV7-2 to TRBJ2-5, with TRBD2 matching 8 bases. The J segment lost 3 bases and the V segment lost 5 bases, leaving 5 bases of the junction unmatched. CDR1 and CDR2 from the germline V gene are SGHTA and FQGNSA. This CDR3 comprises 14 residues. The CDR3 sequence: CASSLSGIEETQYF. The CDR3, as DNA: TGTGCCAGCAGCCTTAGCGGGATTGAAGAGACCCAGTACTTC. Full variable domain (remainder filled in from reference TRBV7-2 and TRBJ2-5): GAGVSQSPSNKVTEKGKDVELRCDPISGHTALYWYRQSLGQGLEFLIYFQGNSAPDKSGLPSDRFSAERTGGSVSTLTIQRTQQEDSAVYLCASSLSGIEETQYFGPGTRLLVL.

The V gene is TRBV19, the J gene TRBJ1-1; D call uncertain. The CDR3 consists of 14 residues. Deletions cut 5 bases from V and 0 bases from J, with 10 bases between. Germline V gives CDR1 LNHDA, CDR2 SQIVND (reference sequence). CDR3 loop: CASSSWALNTEAFF. The CDR3 DNA follows: TGTGCCAGTAGTTCTTGGGCTTTGAACACTGAAGCTTTCTTT.

This clone showed up just a few times. V usage is TRBV29-1 and J usage is TRBJ1-2; 7 bases are a match to TRBD1. Germline V gives CDR1 SQVTM, CDR2 ANQGSEA. The CDR3 loop spans 16 amino acids. Trimming at V came to 6 bases and at J to 4 bases, leaving 17 bases not matched to a gene. The CDR3 here is CSVTEKQGSRFYGYTF. CDR3 DNA sequence: TGCAGCGTGACCGAGAAACAGGGGTCACGATTCTATGGCTACACCTTC.

This chain links TRBV2 with TRBJ1-2; D is unclear. This CDR3 contains 14 residues. V was cut by 6 bases and J by 3 bases, with 14 bases left in between. Germline loops: CDR1 SNHLY, CDR2 FYNNEI. The CDR3 nucleotides are TGTGCCAGCAGGTCGGAGACCAACGACTATGGCTACACCTTC. This sequence encodes CASRSETNDYGYTF. Filled out from reference TRBV2 and TRBJ1-2, the complete variable domain reads EPEVTQTPSHQVTQMGQEVILRCVPISNHLYFYWYRQILGQKVEFLVSFYNNEISEKSEIFDDQFSVERPDGSNFTLKIRSTKLEDSAMYFCASRSETNDYGYTFGSGTRLTVV.

In this sample, this clone turned up a few times. V is TRBV2 and J is TRBJ2-1, with D possibly TRBD1 on 5 matching bases. The germline CDR1 and CDR2 sequences are SNHLY and FYNNEI. The CDR3 runs to 12 residues. Trimming stripped 6 bases from V and 7 bases from J, with 10 bases between. Here the CDR3 DNA reads TGTGCCAGCAGGGTAGGGGCGAATGAGCAGTTCTTC. It encodes CASRVGANEQFF. The entire variable domain, with the rest obtained from reference TRBV2 and TRBJ2-1, is as follows: EPEVTQTPSHQVTQMGQEVILRCVPISNHLYFYWYRQILGQKVEFLVSFYNNEISEKSEIFDDQFSVERPDGSNFTLKIRSTKLEDSAMYFCASRVGANEQFFGPGTRLTVL.